These T cell receptor beta chains were read from a single sample in a study of shared clonotypes between healthy human individuals. Data came from immunoSEQ multiplex PCR; TCRdb stores just in-frame clones and leaves some out. The repertoire holds 2 million to 2.5 million clones, over 85% seen once, with about 0.37% in the top ten. Material: naive CD4+ T cells from PBMCs. The origin of the receptors is a man between 18 and 29 years old in good health. Some clones in this sample may be carry-over from other donors' samples. Both conserved end residues are part of each CDR3. Fields, in order: clone size, J gene, V gene, D gene, CDR3 protein, CDR3 DNA. D genes are given only for firm matches. Size tells how often a clone was seen (once, few, many) or the class of an expanded clone, and some rows leave it out.

size: NA
J: TRBJ2-5
V: TRBV28
D: NA
CDR3: CASSRTQETQYF
DNA: TGTGCCAGCAGTAGGACCCAAGAGACCCAGTACTTC

size: NA
J: TRBJ2-5
V: TRBV5-1
D: TRBD1
CDR3: CASSLAGQHTYQETQYF
DNA: TGCGCCAGCAGCTTGGCGGGACAGCATACGTACCAAGAGACCCAGTACTTC

size: NA
J: TRBJ1-2
V: TRBV7-8
D: NA
CDR3: CASSPQGTHYGYTF
DNA: TGTGCCAGCAGCCCCCAGGGCACACACTATGGCTACACCTTC

size: NA
J: TRBJ2-3
V: TRBV5-1
D: TRBD2
CDR3: CASSLFTSGGTDTQYF
DNA: TGCGCCAGCAGCCTCTTTACTAGCGGAGGCACAGATACGCAGTATTTT

size: NA
J: TRBJ2-1
V: TRBV5-1
D: NA
CDR3: CASSYRGPNNEQFF
DNA: TGCGCCAGCAGCTACCGGGGACCCAACAATGAGCAGTTCTTC

size: once
J: TRBJ2-5
V: TRBV19
D: NA
CDR3: CASSIVAGRETQYF
DNA: TGTGCCAGTAGTATTGTGGCGGGGAGAGAGACCCAGTACTTC

size: NA
J: TRBJ1-5
V: TRBV7-2
D: NA
CDR3: CASSLDMAARGPQHF
DNA: TGTGCCAGCAGCTTAGATATGGCGGCCAGGGGACCCCAGCATTTT

size: NA
J: TRBJ2-7
V: TRBV18
D: NA
CDR3: CASSYRANSITYEQYF
DNA: TGTGCCAGCTCATACAGGGCCAATTCGATAACCTACGAGCAGTACTTC

size: NA
J: TRBJ1-5
V: TRBV19
D: NA
CDR3: CASSIVGGRQPQHF
DNA: TGTGCCAGTAGTATAGTCGGGGGCAGGCAGCCCCAGCATTTT

size: NA
J: TRBJ1-2
V: TRBV2
D: TRBD1
CDR3: CASRVGSGGYGYTF
DNA: TGTGCCAGCAGGGTCGGGTCAGGGGGCTATGGCTACACCTTC

size: NA
J: TRBJ1-4
V: TRBV4-2
D: TRBD1
CDR3: CASSQDLDRGSQKLFF
DNA: TGTGCCAGCAGCCAAGATCTCGACAGGGGGTCACAAAAACTGTTTTTT

size: NA
J: TRBJ2-5
V: TRBV28
D: NA
CDR3: CASSSPGPVETQYF
DNA: TGTGCCAGCAGTTCCCCGGGGCCCGTCGAGACCCAGTACTTC

size: NA
J: TRBJ1-4
V: TRBV4-3
D: TRBD1
CDR3: CASSQRQGSNEKLFF
DNA: TGCGCCAGCAGCCAAAGACAGGGGTCTAATGAAAAACTGTTTTTT

size: NA
J: TRBJ2-7
V: TRBV5-1
D: TRBD2
CDR3: CASSGGLAGGYEQYF
DNA: TGCGCCAGCAGCGGGGGACTAGCGGGAGGATACGAGCAGTACTTC

size: NA
J: TRBJ1-1
V: TRBV6-5
D: NA
CDR3: CASSLIVNTEAFF
DNA: TGTGCCAGCAGCCTCATTGTGAACACTGAAGCTTTCTTT

size: NA
J: TRBJ1-2
V: TRBV23-1
D: NA
CDR3: CASTPGRDGYTF
DNA: TGCGCCAGCACTCCCGGTAGGGATGGCTACACCTTC